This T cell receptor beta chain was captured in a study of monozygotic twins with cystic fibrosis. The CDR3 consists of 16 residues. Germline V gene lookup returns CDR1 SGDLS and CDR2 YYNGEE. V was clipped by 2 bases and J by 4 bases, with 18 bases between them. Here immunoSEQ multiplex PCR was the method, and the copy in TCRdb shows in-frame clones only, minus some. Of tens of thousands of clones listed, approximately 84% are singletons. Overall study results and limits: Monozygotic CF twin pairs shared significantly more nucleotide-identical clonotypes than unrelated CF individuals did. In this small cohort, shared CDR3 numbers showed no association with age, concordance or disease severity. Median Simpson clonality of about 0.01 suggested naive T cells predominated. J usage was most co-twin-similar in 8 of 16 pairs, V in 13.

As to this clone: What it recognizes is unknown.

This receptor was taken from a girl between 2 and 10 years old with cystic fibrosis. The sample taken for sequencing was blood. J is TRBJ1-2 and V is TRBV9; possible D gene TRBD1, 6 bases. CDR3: CASSVYSGDQGYGYTF. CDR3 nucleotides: TGTGCCAGCAGCGTGTACTCAGGGGATCAGGGCTATGGCTACACCTTC.